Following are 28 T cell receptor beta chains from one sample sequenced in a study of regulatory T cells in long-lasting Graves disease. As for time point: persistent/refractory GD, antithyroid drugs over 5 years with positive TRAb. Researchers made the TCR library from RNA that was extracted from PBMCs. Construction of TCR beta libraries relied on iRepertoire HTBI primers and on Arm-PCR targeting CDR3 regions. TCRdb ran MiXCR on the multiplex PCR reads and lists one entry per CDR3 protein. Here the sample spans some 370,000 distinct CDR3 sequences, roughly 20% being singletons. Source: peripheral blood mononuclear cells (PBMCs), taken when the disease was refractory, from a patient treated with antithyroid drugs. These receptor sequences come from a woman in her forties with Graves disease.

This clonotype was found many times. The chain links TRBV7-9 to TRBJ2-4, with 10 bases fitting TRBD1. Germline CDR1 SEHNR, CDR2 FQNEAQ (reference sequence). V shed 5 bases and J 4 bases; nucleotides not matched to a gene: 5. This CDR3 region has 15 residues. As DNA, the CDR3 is TGTGCCAGCAGCCCGGGACAGGGGCTGAAAAACATTCAGTACTTC. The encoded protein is CASSPGQGLKNIQYF.

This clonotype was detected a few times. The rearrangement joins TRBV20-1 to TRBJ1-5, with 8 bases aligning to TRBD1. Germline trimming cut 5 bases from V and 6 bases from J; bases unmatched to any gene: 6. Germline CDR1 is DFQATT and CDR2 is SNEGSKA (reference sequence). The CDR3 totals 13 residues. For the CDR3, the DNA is TGCAGTGCTGGACAGGGAGAGGCTCAGCCCCAGCATTTT. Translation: CSAGQGEAQPQHF.

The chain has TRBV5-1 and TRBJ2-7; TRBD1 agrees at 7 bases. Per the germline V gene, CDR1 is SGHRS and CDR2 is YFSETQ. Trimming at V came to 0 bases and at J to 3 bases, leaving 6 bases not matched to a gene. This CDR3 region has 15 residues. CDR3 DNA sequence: TGCGCCAGCAGCTTGGAGGGGGCTAGTTTCTACGAGCAGTACTTC. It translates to CASSLEGASFYEQYF.

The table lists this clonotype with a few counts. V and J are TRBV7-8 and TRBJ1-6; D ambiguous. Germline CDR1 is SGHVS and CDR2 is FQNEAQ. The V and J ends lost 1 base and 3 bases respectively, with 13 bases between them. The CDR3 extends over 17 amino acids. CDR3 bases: TGTGCCAGCAGCTTAGAAGGGAGTCAGTACTATAATTCACCCCTCCACTTT. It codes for CASSLEGSQYYNSPLHF.

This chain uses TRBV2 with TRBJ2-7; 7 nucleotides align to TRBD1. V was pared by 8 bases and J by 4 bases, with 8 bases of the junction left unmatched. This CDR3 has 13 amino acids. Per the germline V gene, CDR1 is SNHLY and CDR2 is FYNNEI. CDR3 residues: CASQDRHIYEQYF. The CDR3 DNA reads TGTGCCAGCCAGGACAGGCATATTTACGAGCAGTACTTC.

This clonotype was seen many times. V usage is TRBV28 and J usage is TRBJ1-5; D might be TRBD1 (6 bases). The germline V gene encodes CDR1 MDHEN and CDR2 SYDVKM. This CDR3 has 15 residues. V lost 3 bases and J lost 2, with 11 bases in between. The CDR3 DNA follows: TGTGCCAGCAGTTTGAACAGGGCAGGCAATCAGCCCCAGCATTTT. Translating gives CASSLNRAGNQPQHF.

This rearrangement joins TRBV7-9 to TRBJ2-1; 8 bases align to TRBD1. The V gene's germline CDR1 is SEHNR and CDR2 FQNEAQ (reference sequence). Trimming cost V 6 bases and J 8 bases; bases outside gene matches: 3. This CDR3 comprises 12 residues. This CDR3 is CASSEQGDEQFF. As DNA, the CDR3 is TGTGCCAGCAGTGAACAGGGGGATGAGCAGTTCTTC.

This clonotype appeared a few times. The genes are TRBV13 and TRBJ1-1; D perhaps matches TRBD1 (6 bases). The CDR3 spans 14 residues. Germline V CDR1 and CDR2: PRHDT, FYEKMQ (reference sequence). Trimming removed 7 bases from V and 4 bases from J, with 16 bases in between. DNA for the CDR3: TGTGCCAGCACTGATAGGGGGGGGGGCACTGAAGCTTTCTTT. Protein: CASTDRGGGTEAFF.

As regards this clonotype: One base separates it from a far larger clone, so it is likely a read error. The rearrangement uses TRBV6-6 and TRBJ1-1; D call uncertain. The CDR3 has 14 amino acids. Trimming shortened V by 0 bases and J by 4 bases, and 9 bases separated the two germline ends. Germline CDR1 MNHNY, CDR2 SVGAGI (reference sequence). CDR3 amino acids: CASSYSTVSTEAFF. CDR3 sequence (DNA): TGTGCCAGCAGTTACTCGACGGTGAGCACTGAAGCTTTCTTT.

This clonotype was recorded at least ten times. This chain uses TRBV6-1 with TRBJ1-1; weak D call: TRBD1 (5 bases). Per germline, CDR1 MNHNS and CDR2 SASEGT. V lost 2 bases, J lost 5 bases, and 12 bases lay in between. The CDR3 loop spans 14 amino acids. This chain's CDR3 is CASSEWGEGTEAFF. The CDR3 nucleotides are TGTGCCAGCAGTGAATGGGGGGAAGGGACTGAAGCTTTCTTT.

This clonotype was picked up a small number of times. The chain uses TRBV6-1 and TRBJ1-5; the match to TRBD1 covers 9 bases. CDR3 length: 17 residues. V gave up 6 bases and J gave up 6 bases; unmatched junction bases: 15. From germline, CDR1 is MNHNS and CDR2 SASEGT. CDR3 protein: CASRPGFRDRVIQPQHF. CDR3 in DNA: TGTGCCAGCAGGCCCGGGTTCCGGGACAGGGTGATTCAGCCCCAGCATTTT.

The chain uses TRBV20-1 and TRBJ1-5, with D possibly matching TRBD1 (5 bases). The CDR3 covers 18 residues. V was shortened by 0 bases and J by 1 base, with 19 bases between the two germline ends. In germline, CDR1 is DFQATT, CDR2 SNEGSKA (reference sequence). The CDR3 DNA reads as TGCAGTGCTAGAGATATGGTCGGGCGCCAGGGAAGCAATCAGCCCCAGCATTTT. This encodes CSARDMVGRQGSNQPQHF.

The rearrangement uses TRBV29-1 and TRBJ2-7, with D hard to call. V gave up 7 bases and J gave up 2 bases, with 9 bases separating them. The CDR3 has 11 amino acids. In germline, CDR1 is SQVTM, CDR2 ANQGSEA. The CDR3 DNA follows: TGCAGCGCCGGTGGGGCCTACGAGCAGTACTTC. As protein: CSAGGAYEQYF.

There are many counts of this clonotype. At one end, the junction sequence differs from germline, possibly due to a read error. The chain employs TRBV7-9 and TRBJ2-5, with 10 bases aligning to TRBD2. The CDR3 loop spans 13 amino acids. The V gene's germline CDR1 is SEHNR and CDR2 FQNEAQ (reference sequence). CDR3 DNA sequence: TGCGCCAGCTCTAGCGGGAGCCAAGAGACCCAGTACTTC. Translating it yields CASSSGSQETQYF.

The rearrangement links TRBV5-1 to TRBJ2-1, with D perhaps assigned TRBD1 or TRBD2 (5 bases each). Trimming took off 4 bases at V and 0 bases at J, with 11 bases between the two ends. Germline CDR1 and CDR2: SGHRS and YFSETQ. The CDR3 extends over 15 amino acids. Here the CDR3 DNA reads TGCGCCAGCAGCCTGACGAGGGGCTCCTACAATGAGCAGTTCTTC. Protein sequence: CASSLTRGSYNEQFF.

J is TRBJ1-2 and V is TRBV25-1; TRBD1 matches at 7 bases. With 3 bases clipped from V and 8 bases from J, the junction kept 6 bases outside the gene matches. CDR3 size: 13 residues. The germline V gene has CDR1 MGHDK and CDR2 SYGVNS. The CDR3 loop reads CASSEGRGHGYTF. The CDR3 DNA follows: TGTGCCAGCAGTGAGGGAAGGGGGCACGGCTACACCTTC.

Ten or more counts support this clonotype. CDR3 protein: CASSSIMNTGELFF. Written as DNA, the CDR3 is TGTGCCAGCAGTTCTATCATGAACACCGGGGAGCTGTTTTTT. This chain joins TRBV27 and TRBJ2-2; the D is unclear. The CDR3 is made up of 14 amino acids. CDR1 and CDR2 (germline): MNHEY, SMNVEV (reference sequence). The V gene lost 4 bases and the J gene lost 1 base, with 7 bases spanning the gap.

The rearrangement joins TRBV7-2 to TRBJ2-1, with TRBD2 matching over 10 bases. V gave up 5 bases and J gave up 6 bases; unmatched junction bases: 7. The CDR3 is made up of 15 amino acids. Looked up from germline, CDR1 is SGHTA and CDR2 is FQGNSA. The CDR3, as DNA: TGTGCCAGCAGCCGGGGGGGGACTAGCGTCAATGAGCAGTTCTTC. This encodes CASSRGGTSVNEQFF.

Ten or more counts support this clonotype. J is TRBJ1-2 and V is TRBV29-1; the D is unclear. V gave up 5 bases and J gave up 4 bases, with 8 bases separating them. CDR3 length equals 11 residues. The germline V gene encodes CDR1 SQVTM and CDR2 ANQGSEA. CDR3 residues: CSVQQGYGYTF. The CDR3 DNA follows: TGCAGCGTTCAGCAAGGCTATGGCTACACCTTC.

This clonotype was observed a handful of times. The CDR3 spells CSARRFTGGANEKLFF. CDR3 bases: TGCAGTGCTAGACGCTTCACAGGGGGCGCGAATGAAAAACTGTTTTTT. This chain links TRBV20-1 with TRBJ1-4; 9 bases map to TRBD1. Trimming removed 2 bases from V and 5 bases from J; junction bases left unmatched: 9. This CDR3 contains 16 residues. Per germline, CDR1 DFQATT and CDR2 SNEGSKA (reference sequence).

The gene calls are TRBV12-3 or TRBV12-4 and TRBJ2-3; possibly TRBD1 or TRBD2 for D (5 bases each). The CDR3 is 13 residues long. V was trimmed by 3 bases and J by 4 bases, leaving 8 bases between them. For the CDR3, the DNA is TGTGCCAGCAGTTTCGGGACCGCAGATACGCAGTATTTT. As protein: CASSFGTADTQYF.

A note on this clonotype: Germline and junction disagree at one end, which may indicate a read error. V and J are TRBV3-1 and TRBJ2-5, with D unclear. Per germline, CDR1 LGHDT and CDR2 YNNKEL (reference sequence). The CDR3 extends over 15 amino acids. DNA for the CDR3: TGTGCCAGCAGCCAAGACCATATGGCTTTAGAGACCCGGTACTTC. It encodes CASSQDHMALETRYF.

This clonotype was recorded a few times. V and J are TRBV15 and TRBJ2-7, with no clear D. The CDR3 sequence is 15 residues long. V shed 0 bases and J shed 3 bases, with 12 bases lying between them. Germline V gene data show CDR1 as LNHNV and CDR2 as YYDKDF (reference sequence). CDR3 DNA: TGTGCCACCAGCAGAGATTCCAGTCGTAGCTACGAGCAGTACTTC. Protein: CATSRDSSRSYEQYF.

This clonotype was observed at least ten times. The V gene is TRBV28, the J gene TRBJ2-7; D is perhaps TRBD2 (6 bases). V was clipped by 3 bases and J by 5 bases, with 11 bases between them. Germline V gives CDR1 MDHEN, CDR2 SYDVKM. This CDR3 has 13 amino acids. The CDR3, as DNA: TGTGCCAGCAGTTTCGGGGGAGTCCACGAGCAGTACTTC. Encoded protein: CASSFGGVHEQYF.

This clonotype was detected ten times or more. CDR3 coding DNA: TGCAGCGTTGAAGAACGACTGAACGTCTACGAGCAGTACTTC. Translation: CSVEERLNVYEQYF. V and J are TRBV29-1 and TRBJ2-7, with D unresolved. This CDR3 is 14 amino acids long. The germline gives CDR1 SQVTM, CDR2 ANQGSEA. V lost 0 bases, J lost 3 bases, and 12 bases lay in between.

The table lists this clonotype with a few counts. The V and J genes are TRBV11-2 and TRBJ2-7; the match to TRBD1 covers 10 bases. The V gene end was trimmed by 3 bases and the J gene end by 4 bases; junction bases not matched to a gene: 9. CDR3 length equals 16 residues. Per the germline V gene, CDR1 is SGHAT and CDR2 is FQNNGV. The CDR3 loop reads CASSFIHRDRGYEQYF. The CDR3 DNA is TGTGCCAGCAGCTTTATTCATCGGGACAGGGGTTACGAGCAGTACTTC.

The CDR3 region is CSARDVSKLGGYGYTF. CDR3 DNA: TGCAGTGCTAGAGATGTCTCAAAGTTGGGTGGCTATGGCTACACCTTC. This chain connects TRBV20-1 to TRBJ1-2; the D is unclear. Deletions cut 0 bases from V and 4 bases from J, with 18 bases between. The CDR3 is 16 residues long. Looked up from germline, CDR1 is DFQATT and CDR2 is SNEGSKA (reference sequence).

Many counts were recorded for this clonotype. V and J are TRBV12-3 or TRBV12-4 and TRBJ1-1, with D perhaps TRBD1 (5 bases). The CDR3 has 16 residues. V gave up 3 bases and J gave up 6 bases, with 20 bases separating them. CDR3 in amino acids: CASSFGLGGVGSEAFF. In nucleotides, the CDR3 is TGTGCCAGCAGTTTCGGGTTGGGAGGGGTTGGGTCTGAAGCTTTCTTT.